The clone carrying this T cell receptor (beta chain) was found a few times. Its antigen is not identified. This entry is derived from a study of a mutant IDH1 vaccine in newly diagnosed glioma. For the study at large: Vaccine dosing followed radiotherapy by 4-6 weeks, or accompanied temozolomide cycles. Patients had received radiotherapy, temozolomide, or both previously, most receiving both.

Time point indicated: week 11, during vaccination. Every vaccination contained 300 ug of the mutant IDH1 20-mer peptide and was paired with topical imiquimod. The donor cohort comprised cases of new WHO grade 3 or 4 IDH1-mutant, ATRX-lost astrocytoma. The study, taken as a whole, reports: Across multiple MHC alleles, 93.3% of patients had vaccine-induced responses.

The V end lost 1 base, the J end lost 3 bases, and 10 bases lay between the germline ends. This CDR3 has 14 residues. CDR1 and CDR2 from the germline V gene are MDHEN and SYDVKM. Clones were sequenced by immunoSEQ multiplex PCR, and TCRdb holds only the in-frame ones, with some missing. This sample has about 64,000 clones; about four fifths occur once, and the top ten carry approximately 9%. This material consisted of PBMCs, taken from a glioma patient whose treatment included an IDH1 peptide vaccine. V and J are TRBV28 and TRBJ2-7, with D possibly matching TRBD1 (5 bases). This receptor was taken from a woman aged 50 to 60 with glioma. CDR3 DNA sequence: TGTGCCAGCAGTTTATTCGACAGTTACTACGAGCAGTACTTC. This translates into CASSLFDSYYEQYF.